This T cell receptor (beta chain) originates from a study of shared clonotypes between healthy human individuals. The germline V gene encodes CDR1 SEHNR and CDR2 FQNEAQ (reference sequence). J was trimmed by 3 bases and V by 11 bases; bases with no gene match: 5. This CDR3 is built from 14 residues. Researchers divided each subset's genomic DNA evenly across several immunoSEQ plates. This table comes from immunoSEQ multiplex PCR, and its TCRdb copy is limited to in-frame clones, with some not included. The data show some 2,500,000 clones, roughly 92% seen once. Participating donors were healthy, HIV-negative adults free of recent acute infections or vaccinations.

Sequencing used naive CD4+ T cells from PBMCs. The subset here: CD45RA+ positively selected. V is TRBV7-9 and J is TRBJ2-3; the match to TRBD2 covers 13 bases. The clonotype was recovered from a man aged 18 to 30 in good health. Some clones in this sample may be carry-over from other donors' samples. The CDR3 DNA reads TGTGCCCTCGGGACTAGCGGGACTACAGATACGCAGTATTTT. Translation: CALGTSGTTDTQYF.